The following is a T cell receptor (beta chain) sequence with its context. Just one base apart from a much larger clone, this may be a read error. The gene names here belong to mouse. The read comes to an end 4 residues before the CDR3 does, leaving the germline J gene to fill in the end. Other DNA sequences within the sample encode an identical CDR3. Germline V lookup: CDR1 NSHNY, CDR2 SYGAGN. Between the trimmed V and J ends, which lost 2 bases and 1 base, there was a span of 6 bases. CDR3 size: 13 residues. The source of the sample is a study of CD8+ T cells in alopecia areata. Investigators isolated RNA and reverse transcribed it into cDNA to act as the sequencing template. This table comes from immunoSEQ multiplex PCR, and its TCRdb copy is limited to in-frame clones, with some not included. The sample contains 290,000 or so clones, none of them singletons. The study sorted pooled cutaneous lymph node cells by CD4, CD8alpha, NKG2D, NKG2ACE and other markers.

Sequencing was performed on CD4+ T cells sorted from a lymph node. The rearrangement joins TRBV13-1 to TRBJ1-2; D not resolved. The receptor was isolated from a C3H/HeJ mouse with alopecia areata. Strain haplotype (MHC): H2-k. CDR3 DNA, as far as it was read: TGTGCCAGCAGTGAAGACAAAAACTCC. It specifies CASSEDKNS. The full CDR3 sequence reads CASSEDKNSDYTF.